This T cell receptor (beta chain) emerged from a study of a mutant IDH1 vaccine in newly diagnosed glioma. Study summary: Treated individuals were about 62% male and approximately 40% female, averaging about 41 years of age. Therapy received beforehand was radiotherapy, temozolomide, or both, with most patients given both.

Time point given: baseline, week 1 (first vaccination visit). Treatment in this sample: pre-vaccination baseline after standard-of-care therapy. Produced via immunoSEQ multiplex PCR; TCRdb's table is partial and in-frame only. The sample holds roughly 71,000 clones, 70% to 90% seen once. There are 12 residues in the CDR3. Germline V gives CDR1 PRHDT, CDR2 FYEKMQ (reference sequence). V was cut by 5 bases and J by 6 bases, with 10 bases left in between. This clone was found a few times. The V call is TRBV13, the J call TRBJ1-2, with a weak D call TRBD1 (5 bases). The source of this sequence is a young man with glioma. This specimen consisted of PBMCs, obtained from a glioma patient treated with radiotherapy, temozolomide or both. Here the CDR3 DNA reads TGTGCCAGCAGCGCGCAGGGAAATGGCTACACCTTC. Protein: CASSAQGNGYTF.